A selection of T cell receptor beta chains follows, all from one sample in a study of OX40 agonist ivuxolimab in advanced cancers. Here immunoSEQ multiplex PCR was the method, and the copy in TCRdb shows in-frame clones only, minus some. The sample includes approximately 91,000 clones, around 87% seen only once; the top ten take 3.5% to 5.5%. The sequencing here drew on CD4+ or CD8+ T cells sorted from blood, taken in a trial of the OX40 agonist ivuxolimab. These receptors all stem from an adult with an advanced solid tumor such as melanoma, head and neck, liver or kidney cancer. The CDR3 runs from the conserved cysteine through the conserved F or W. The order of the fields is V gene, clone size, D gene, J gene, CDR3 protein, CDR3 DNA. A D gene is named only where the DNA matches it firmly. Not all rows give a size; the values are once, few, many and, for expanded clones, a class.

V: TRBV11-2; size: -; D: -; J: TRBJ1-2; CDR3: CASSLGGSDYGYTF; DNA: TGTGCCAGCAGCTTGGGAGGGAGTGACTATGGCTACACCTTC
V: TRBV2; size: -; D: TRBD1; J: TRBJ2-5; CDR3: CASIGGSGQGVETQYF; DNA: TGTGCCAGCATAGGGGGATCCGGACAGGGGGTAGAGACCCAGTACTTC
V: TRBV5-1; size: -; D: TRBD2; J: TRBJ2-1; CDR3: CASSLMGEGRGLAGVGEQFF; DNA: TGCGCCAGCAGCTTGATGGGGGAAGGGAGGGGACTAGCGGGAGTGGGCGAGCAGTTCTTC
V: TRBV4-3; size: -; D: -; J: TRBJ2-5; CDR3: CASSQVPLPRETQYF; DNA: TGCGCCAGCAGCCAAGTCCCCCTCCCCAGAGAGACCCAGTACTTC
V: TRBV18; size: -; D: TRBD1; J: TRBJ2-7; CDR3: CASSPTGPGQTSYEQYF; DNA: TGTGCCAGCTCACCCACAGGACCGGGACAGACCTCCTACGAGCAGTACTTC
V: TRBV19; size: -; D: -; J: TRBJ1-5; CDR3: CASSMVQGWIQPQHF; DNA: TGTGCCAGTAGTATGGTTCAGGGGTGGATTCAGCCCCAGCATTTT
V: TRBV27; size: -; D: -; J: TRBJ1-2; CDR3: CASSPQGYGYTF; DNA: TGTGCCAGCAGTCCCCAGGGGTATGGCTACACCTTC
V: TRBV2; size: -; D: -; J: TRBJ1-1; CDR3: CASSVEDRTEAFF; DNA: TGTGCCAGCAGTGTTGAAGATCGCACTGAAGCTTTCTTT
V: TRBV7-6; size: -; D: -; J: TRBJ2-5; CDR3: CASSLTQIQETQYF; DNA: TGTGCCAGCAGCTTAACACAGATCCAAGAGACCCAGTACTTC
V: TRBV27; size: few; D: TRBD1; J: TRBJ1-5; CDR3: CASSVTGGDPPKPQHF; DNA: TGTGCCAGCAGTGTGACAGGGGGCGACCCCCCAAAGCCCCAGCATTTT
V: TRBV7-3; size: once; D: TRBD2; J: TRBJ2-1; CDR3: CASTLAGGPYNEQFF; DNA: TGTGCCAGCACCTTAGCGGGAGGTCCCTACAATGAGCAGTTCTTC
V: TRBV6-6; size: -; D: TRBD2; J: TRBJ2-3; CDR3: CASSYAGGGTDTQYF; DNA: TGTGCCAGCAGTTACGCGGGAGGGGGCACAGATACGCAGTATTTT
V: TRBV5-4; size: few; D: -; J: TRBJ2-1; CDR3: CASSSSVGGSYNEQFF; DNA: TGTGCCAGCAGCTCTAGCGTTGGGGGATCCTACAATGAGCAGTTCTTC
V: TRBV5-1; size: -; D: TRBD2; J: TRBJ2-2; CDR3: CASSPRTSGRAGELFF; DNA: TGCGCCAGCAGCCCAAGGACTAGCGGGAGGGCCGGGGAGCTGTTTTTT
V: TRBV7-9; size: -; D: -; J: TRBJ1-2; CDR3: CASSLEENGYTF; DNA: TGTGCCAGCAGCTTAGAAGAGAATGGCTACACCTTC
V: TRBV6-1; size: -; D: -; J: TRBJ2-2; CDR3: CASSEASGTGELFF; DNA: TGTGCCAGCAGTGAAGCTTCAGGGACGGGGGAGCTGTTTTTT
V: TRBV9; size: -; D: -; J: TRBJ1-2; CDR3: CASSVGPGRGNYGYTF; DNA: TGTGCCAGCAGCGTAGGACCGGGCCGAGGGAACTATGGCTACACCTTC
V: TRBV6-1; size: -; D: -; J: TRBJ1-1; CDR3: CASSEGGFEAFF; DNA: TGTGCCAGCAGTGAAGGGGGGTTTGAAGCTTTCTTT
V: TRBV5-6; size: -; D: -; J: TRBJ1-3; CDR3: CASSSGGNTIYF; DNA: TGTGCCAGCAGCTCCGGAGGAAACACCATATATTTT
V: TRBV5-1; size: once; D: TRBD2; J: TRBJ2-1; CDR3: CASSLAISGTSYNEQFF; DNA: TGCGCCAGCAGCTTGGCCATTAGCGGGACATCCTACAATGAGCAGTTCTTC
V: TRBV29-1; size: -; D: TRBD2; J: TRBJ2-1; CDR3: CSVEPSGYTYNEQFF; DNA: TGCAGCGTTGAGCCTAGCGGGTATACCTACAATGAGCAGTTCTTC
V: TRBV5-6; size: -; D: -; J: TRBJ1-3; CDR3: CASSKRVGLGGNTIYF; DNA: TGTGCCAGCAGCAAGAGGGTCGGGTTAGGAGGAAACACCATATATTTT